The clone carrying this T cell receptor (beta chain) has just a few counts. Antigen specificity is unknown. Other DNA sequences of this sample code for an identical CDR3. The CDR3 has 11 residues. Germline values: CDR1 MNHEY, CDR2 SVGAGI. Trimming took 9 bases from V and 3 from J, leaving 9 bases between them. These data originate in a study of shared clonotypes between healthy human individuals. Measured with immunoSEQ multiplex PCR; TCRdb has only the in-frame clones, and not every one. The data show 2 million to 2.5 million clones, 90% to 95% seen once. Study results and caveats: Exclusively blood specimens were collected; tissue repertoires likely differ.

The chain employs TRBV6-5 and TRBJ2-7; D is possibly TRBD1 (5 bases). The sequenced sample consisted of naive CD4+ T cells from PBMCs. Subset of the sample: CD45RA+ positively selected. The receptor comes from a man younger than 35 in good health. Some clones in this sample may be carry-over from other donors' samples. CDR3 sequence (DNA): TGTGCCAGTAGTACAGGCTACGAGCAGTACTTC. It is translated as CASSTGYEQYF.